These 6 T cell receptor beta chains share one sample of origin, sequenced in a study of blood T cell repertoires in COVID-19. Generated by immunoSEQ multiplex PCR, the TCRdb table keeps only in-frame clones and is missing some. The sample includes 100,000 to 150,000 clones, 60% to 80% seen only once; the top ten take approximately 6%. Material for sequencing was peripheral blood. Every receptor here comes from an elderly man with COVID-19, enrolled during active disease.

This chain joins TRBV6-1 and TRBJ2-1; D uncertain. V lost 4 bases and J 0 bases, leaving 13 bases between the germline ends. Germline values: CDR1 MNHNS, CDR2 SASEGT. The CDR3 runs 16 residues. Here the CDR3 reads CASSVPIASSYNEQFF. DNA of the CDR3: TGTGCCAGCAGTGTCCCCATCGCGAGCTCCTACAATGAGCAGTTCTTC.

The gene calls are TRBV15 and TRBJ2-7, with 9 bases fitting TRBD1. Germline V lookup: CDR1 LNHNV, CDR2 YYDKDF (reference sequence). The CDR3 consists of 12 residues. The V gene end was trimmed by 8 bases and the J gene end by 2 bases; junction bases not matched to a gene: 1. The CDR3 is CATGQGPYEQYF. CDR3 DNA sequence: TGTGCCACCGGACAGGGGCCCTACGAGCAGTACTTC.

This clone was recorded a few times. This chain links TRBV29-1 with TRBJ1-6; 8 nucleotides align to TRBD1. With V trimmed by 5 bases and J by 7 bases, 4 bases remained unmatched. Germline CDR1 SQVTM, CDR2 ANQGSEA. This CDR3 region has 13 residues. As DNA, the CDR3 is TGCAGCGTTCGCCGGGACAGGAATTCACCCCTCCACTTT. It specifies CSVRRDRNSPLHF.

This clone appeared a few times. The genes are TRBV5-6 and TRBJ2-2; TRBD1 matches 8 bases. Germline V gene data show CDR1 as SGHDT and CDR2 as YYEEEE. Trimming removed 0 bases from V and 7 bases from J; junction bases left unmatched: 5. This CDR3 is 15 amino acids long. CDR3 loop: CASSLVDRVDGELFF. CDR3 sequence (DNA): TGTGCCAGCAGCTTGGTGGACAGGGTCGACGGGGAGCTGTTTTTT.

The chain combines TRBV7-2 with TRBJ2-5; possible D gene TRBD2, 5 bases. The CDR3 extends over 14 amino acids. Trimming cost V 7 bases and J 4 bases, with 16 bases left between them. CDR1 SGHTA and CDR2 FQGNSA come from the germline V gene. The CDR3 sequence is CASNRGLGVETQYF. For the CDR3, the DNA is TGTGCCAGCAACAGAGGACTGGGAGTAGAGACCCAGTACTTC.

CDR3 sequence: CASSYSGGGQPQHF. In nucleotides, the CDR3 is TGTGCCAGCAGTTACTCGGGAGGGGGTCAGCCCCAGCATTTT. The rearrangement joins TRBV6-6 to TRBJ1-5; tentatively, D is TRBD1 (6 bases). V lost 0 bases, J lost 6 bases, and 9 bases lay in between. CDR1 and CDR2 (germline): MNHNY, SVGAGI (reference sequence). This CDR3 is 14 amino acids long.